The source of this T cell receptor (beta chain) is a study of blood T cell repertoires in COVID-19. Study at large: The United States, Italy and Spain were the sources of the acute and convalescent COVID-19 samples.

Note on this clone: At one boundary the junction diverges from the germline segment, which might be a read error.

The V gene's germline CDR1 is SSHAT and CDR2 FNYEAQ (reference sequence). The CDR3 contains 15 residues. Measured with immunoSEQ multiplex PCR; TCRdb has only the in-frame clones, and not every one. The repertoire holds 80,000 to 100,000 clones, with about 74% as singletons. This rearrangement joins TRBV7-7 to TRBJ2-1, with D maybe TRBD1 (7 bases). The specimen was peripheral blood. This TCR was sampled from a man between 65 and 79 years old with COVID-19, enrolled during active disease. This CDR3 is CASSLAEGAWNEQFF. The CDR3 region has the DNA TGTGCTAGCAGCTTAGCGGAGGGGGCCTGGAATGAGCAGTTCTTC.